This T cell receptor beta chain was captured in a study of response to subunit inactivated influenza vaccine. The study, taken as a whole, reports: Authors suggested each seasonal flu vaccination may recruit only limited numbers of new T cells.

This CDR3 has 17 amino acids. The J segment lost 5 bases and the V segment lost 1 base, leaving 11 bases of the junction unmatched. Germline assignment: CDR1 SGDLS and CDR2 YYNGEE. About this clonotype: Its cognate antigen is unknown.

TCRdb fed the RT-PCR reads into MiXCR, producing one record per CDR3 protein. This table holds 500,000 to 600,000 distinct CDR3 sequences, 10% to 15% found once. The specimen comprised PBMCs from blood, sampled on the day of vaccination. The chain has TRBV9 and TRBJ2-5; the match to TRBD2 covers 10 bases. This clonotype originated in a man aged 50 to 60 who received an inactivated influenza vaccine. The CDR3 region has the DNA TGTGCCAGCAGCGTATTCCCGCTAGCGGGAGACAGGGAGACCCAGTACTTC. Its protein is CASSVFPLAGDRETQYF. The full variable domain, its missing parts supplied by reference TRBV9 and TRBJ2-5, is DSGVTQTPKHLITATGQRVTLRCSPRSGDLSVYWYQQSLDQGLQFLIQYYNGEERAKGNILERFSAQQFPDLHSELNLSSLELGDSALYFCASSVFPLAGDRETQYFGPGTRLLVL.